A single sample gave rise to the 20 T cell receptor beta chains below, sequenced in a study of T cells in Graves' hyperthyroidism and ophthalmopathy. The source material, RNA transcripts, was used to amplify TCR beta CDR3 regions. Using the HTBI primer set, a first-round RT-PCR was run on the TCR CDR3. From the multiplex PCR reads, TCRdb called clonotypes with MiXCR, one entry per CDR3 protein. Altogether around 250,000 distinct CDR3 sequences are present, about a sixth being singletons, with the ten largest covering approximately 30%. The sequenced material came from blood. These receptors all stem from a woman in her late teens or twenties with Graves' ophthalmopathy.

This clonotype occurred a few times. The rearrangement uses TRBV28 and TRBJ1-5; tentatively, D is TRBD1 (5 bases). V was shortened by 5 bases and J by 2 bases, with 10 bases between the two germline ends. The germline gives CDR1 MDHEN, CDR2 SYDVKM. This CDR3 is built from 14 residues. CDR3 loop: CASSVGGGNQPQHF. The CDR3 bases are TGTGCCAGCAGTGTAGGAGGGGGCAATCAGCCCCAGCATTTT.

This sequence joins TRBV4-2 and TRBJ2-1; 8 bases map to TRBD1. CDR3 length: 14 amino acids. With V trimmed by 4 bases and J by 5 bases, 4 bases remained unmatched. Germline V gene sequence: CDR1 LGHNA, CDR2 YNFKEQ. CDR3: CASSRGTGNNEQFF. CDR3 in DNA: TGTGCCAGCAGCCGCGGGACAGGCAACAATGAGCAGTTCTTC.

DNA of the CDR3: TGTGCCAGCAGTCGAACTAGCGGGACAGGGTCCTACGAGCAGTACTTC. This sequence encodes CASSRTSGTGSYEQYF. This sequence joins TRBV7-2 and TRBJ2-7; possible D gene TRBD2, 10 bases. This CDR3 comprises 16 residues. The V gene lost 6 bases and the J gene lost 1 base, with 19 bases spanning the gap. Germline V gives CDR1 SGHTA, CDR2 FQGNSA.

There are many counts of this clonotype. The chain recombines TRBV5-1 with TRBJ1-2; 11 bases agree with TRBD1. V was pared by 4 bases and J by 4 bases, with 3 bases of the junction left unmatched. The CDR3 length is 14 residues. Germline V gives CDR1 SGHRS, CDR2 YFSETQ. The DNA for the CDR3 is TGCGCCAGCAGCACCGGGACAGGGGGCTATGGCTACACCTTC. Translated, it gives CASSTGTGGYGYTF.

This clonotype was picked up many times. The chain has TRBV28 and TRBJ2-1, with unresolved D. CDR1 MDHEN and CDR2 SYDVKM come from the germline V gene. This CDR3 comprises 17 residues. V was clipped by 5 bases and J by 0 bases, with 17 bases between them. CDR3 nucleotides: TGTGCCAGCAGTCTCGACCGTAGCCGAAGCTCCTACAATGAGCAGTTCTTC. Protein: CASSLDRSRSSYNEQFF.

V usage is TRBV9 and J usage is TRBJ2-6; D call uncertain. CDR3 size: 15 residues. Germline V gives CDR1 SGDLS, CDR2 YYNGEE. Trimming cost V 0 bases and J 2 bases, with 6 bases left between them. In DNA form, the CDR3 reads TGTGCCAGCAGCGTAGGGGGAACTGGGGCCAACGTCCTGACTTTC. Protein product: CASSVGGTGANVLTF.

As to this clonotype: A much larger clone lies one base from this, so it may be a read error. The CDR3 DNA follows: TGTGCCAGCAGTGCCCAGGCAGGGAAAAACACCGGGGAGCTGTTTTTT. The encoded protein is CASSAQAGKNTGELFF. The rearrangement uses TRBV6-1 and TRBJ2-2; D perhaps matches TRBD1 (5 bases). The CDR3 length is 16 residues. The germline V gene has CDR1 MNHNS and CDR2 SASEGT. The ends were cut back, 4 bases at V and 2 bases at J, with 14 bases in the middle.

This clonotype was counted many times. This CDR3 reads CSAADGEAFF. The DNA of the CDR3 is TGCAGTGCTGCGGACGGTGAAGCTTTCTTT. This chain uses TRBV20-1 with TRBJ1-1, with D unclear. The CDR3 loop spans 10 amino acids. Germline V gene data show CDR1 as DFQATT and CDR2 as SNEGSKA (reference sequence). The germline V and J ends were trimmed by 5 bases and 7 bases, with 8 bases remaining between them.

The CDR3 region has the DNA TGTGCCAGCAGGGCCGGGAGCAATGAAAAACTGTTTTTT. Protein: CASRAGSNEKLFF. The chain recombines TRBV6-2 or TRBV6-3 with TRBJ1-4; D gene uncertain. Germline assignment: CDR1 MNHEY and CDR2 SVGEGT. The CDR3 loop spans 13 amino acids. Trimming took 6 bases from V and 5 from J, leaving 10 bases between them.

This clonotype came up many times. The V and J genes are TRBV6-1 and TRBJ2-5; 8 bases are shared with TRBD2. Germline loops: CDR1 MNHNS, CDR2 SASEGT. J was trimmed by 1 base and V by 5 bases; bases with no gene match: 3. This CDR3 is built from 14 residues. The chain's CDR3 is CASSSSGFQETQYF. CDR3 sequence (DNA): TGTGCCAGCAGTTCTAGCGGGTTCCAAGAGACCCAGTACTTC.

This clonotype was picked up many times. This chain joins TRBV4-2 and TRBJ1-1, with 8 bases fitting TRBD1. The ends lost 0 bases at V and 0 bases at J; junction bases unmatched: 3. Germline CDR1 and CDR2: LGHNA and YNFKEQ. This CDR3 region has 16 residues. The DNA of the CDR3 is TGTGCCAGCAGCCAAGAGCAGGGGGCTATGAACACTGAAGCTTTCTTT. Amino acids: CASSQEQGAMNTEAFF.

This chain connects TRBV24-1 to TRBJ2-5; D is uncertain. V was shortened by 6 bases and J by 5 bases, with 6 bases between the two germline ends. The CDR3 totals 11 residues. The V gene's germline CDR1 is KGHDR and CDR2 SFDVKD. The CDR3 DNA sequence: TGTGCCACCAGTCGATTCGAGACCCAGTACTTC. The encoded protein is CATSRFETQYF.

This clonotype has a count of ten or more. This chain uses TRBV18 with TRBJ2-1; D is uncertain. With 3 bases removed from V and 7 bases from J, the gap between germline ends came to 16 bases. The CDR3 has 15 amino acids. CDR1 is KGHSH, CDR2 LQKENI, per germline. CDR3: CASSPIRGPTNEQFF. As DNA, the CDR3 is TGTGCCAGCTCACCCATAAGAGGACCTACTAATGAGCAGTTCTTC.

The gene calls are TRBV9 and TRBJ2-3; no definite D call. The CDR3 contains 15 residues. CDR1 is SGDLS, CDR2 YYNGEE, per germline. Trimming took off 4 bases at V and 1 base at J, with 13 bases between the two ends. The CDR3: CASSPHMTGTDTQYF. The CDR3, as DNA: TGTGCCAGCAGCCCGCATATGACTGGCACAGATACGCAGTATTTT.

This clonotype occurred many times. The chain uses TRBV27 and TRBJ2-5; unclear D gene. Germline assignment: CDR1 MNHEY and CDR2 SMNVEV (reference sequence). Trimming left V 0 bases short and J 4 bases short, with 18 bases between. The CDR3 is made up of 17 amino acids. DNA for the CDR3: TGTGCCAGCAGTTTATCGGGTAGGGCAGGTCGGCGAGAGACCCAGTACTTC. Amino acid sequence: CASSLSGRAGRRETQYF.

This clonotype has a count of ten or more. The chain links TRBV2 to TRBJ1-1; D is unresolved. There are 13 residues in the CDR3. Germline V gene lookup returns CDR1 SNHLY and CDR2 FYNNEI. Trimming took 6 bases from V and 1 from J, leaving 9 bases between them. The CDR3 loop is CASSIDKNTEAFF. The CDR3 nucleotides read TGTGCCAGCAGCATCGACAAGAACACTGAAGCTTTCTTT.

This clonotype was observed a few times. CDR3 nucleotides: TGTGCCAGCAGCTCCCCTCGGCGGTTCTCCTACGAGCAGTACTTC. Translation gives CASSSPRRFSYEQYF. V and J are TRBV7-9 and TRBJ2-7; D is undetermined. This CDR3 comprises 15 residues. Per the germline V gene, CDR1 is SEHNR and CDR2 is FQNEAQ (reference sequence). Between the trimmed V and J ends, which lost 4 bases and 0 bases, there was a span of 13 bases.

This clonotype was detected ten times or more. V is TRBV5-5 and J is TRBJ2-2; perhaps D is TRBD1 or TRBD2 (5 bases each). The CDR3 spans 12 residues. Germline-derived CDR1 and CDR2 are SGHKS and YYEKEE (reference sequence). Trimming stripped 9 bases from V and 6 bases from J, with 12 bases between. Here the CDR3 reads CATVGESGELFF. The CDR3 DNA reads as TGTGCCACCGTGGGGGAGTCCGGGGAGCTGTTTTTT. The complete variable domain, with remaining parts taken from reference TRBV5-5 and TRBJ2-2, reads DAGVTQSPTHLIKTRGQQVTLRCSPISGHKSVSWYQQVLGQGPQFIFQYYEKEERGRGNFPDRFSARQFPNYSSELNVNALLLGDSALYLCATVGESGELFFGEGSRLTVL.

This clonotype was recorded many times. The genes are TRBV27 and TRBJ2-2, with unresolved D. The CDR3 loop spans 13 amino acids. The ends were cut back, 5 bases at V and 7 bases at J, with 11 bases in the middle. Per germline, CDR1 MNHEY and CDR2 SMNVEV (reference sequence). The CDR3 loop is CASSPEWGGELFF. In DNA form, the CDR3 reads TGTGCCAGCAGTCCCGAATGGGGCGGGGAGCTGTTTTTT.

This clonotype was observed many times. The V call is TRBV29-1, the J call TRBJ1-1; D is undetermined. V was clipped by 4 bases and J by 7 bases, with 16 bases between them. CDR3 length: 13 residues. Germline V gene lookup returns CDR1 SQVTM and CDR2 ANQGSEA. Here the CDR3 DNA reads TGCAGCGTTGCTTCTCCCCGGGGAGGTGAAGCTTTCTTT. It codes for CSVASPRGGEAFF.